Listed below are T cell receptor beta chains from one sample, sequenced in a study of T cell repertoires in cytomegalovirus infection. One entry per CDR3 protein, called by TCRdb with MiXCR from the reads. The sample lists 170,000 or so distinct CDR3 sequences; 13% to 15% were seen once. Material: PBMCs. All receptors come from a human donor in good health (CMV status not recorded). Some clones in this sample may be carry-over from other donors' samples. The CDR3 runs from the conserved cysteine through the conserved F or W. A D gene is named only where the DNA matches it firmly. The size field is filled for only some rows; it gives once, few, many or a size class.

j_call d_call v_call clone_size cdr3_aa cdr3_nt
TRBJ2-7 TRBD2 TRBV28 few CASRLTSGIYEQYF TGTGCCAGCAGGTTAACTAGCGGGATCTACGAGCAGTACTTC
TRBJ2-5 TRBD2 TRBV20-1 . CSAPGLAGGPGETQYF TGCAGTGCCCCGGGACTAGCGGGAGGGCCTGGTGAGACCCAGTACTTC
TRBJ1-3 . TRBV10-2 few CASTISGGLGNTIYF TGCGCCAGCACTATATCCGGGGGGCTCGGAAACACCATATATTTT
TRBJ2-7 TRBD2 TRBV5-1 . CASSSPLCGRAYEQYF TGCGCCAGCAGCTCCCCTCTTTGCGGGAGGGCCTACGAGCAGTACTTC
TRBJ2-7 . TRBV7-2 few CASSFPYSYEQYF TGTGCCAGCAGCTTTCCTTATTCGTACGAGCAGTACTTC
TRBJ2-7 . TRBV13 few CASSLTGRVGYEQYF TGTGCCAGCAGCCTAACGGGAAGGGTTGGTTACGAGCAGTACTTC
TRBJ1-1 . TRBV7-8 many CASSPEAANTEAFF TGTGCCAGCAGCCCCGAGGCGGCGAACACTGAAGCTTTCTTT
TRBJ2-2 TRBD2 TRBV7-2 many CASSLVAGGTGELFF TGTGCCAGCAGCTTAGTCGCGGGAGGAACCGGGGAGCTGTTTTTT
TRBJ2-1 TRBD2 TRBV6-2/TRBV6-3 many CASSDLPGTSGRNNEQFF TGTGCCAGCAGTGATCTTCCCGGGACTAGCGGGAGAAACAATGAGCAGTTCTTC
TRBJ1-5 . TRBV6-2/TRBV6-3 many CASSSSDSYNQPQHF TGTGCCAGCAGTTCTTCTGACAGCTACAATCAGCCCCAGCATTTT
TRBJ1-1 . TRBV7-2 many CASSHRTNTEAFF TGTGCCAGCAGCCACAGGACCAACACTGAAGCTTTCTTT
TRBJ2-7 TRBD1 TRBV18 . CASSPTRDRDYEQYF TGTGCCAGCTCACCTACCCGGGACAGGGACTACGAGCAGTACTTC
TRBJ2-6 . TRBV6-1 many CASSPRDRRRPSGANVLTF TGTGCCAGCAGTCCGCGGGACCGCCGTCGGCCGTCTGGGGCCAACGTCCTGACTTTC
TRBJ2-1 TRBD2 TRBV19 . CASSIVGTSGSQEQFF TGTGCCAGTAGTATAGTAGGGACTAGCGGGTCCCAAGAGCAGTTCTTC
TRBJ1-1 TRBD1 TRBV28 few CASSSGQLSEAFF TGTGCCAGCAGTTCGGGACAGCTGAGTGAAGCTTTCTTT
TRBJ1-1 . TRBV28 few CASSLMDMNTEAFF TGTGCCAGCAGTTTAATGGATATGAACACTGAAGCTTTCTTT
TRBJ1-4 . TRBV4-1 many CASSQDGASTNEKLFF TGCGCCAGCAGCCAAGATGGGGCGTCAACTAATGAAAAACTGTTTTTT
TRBJ1-2 . TRBV29-1 few CSVETEIYGYTF TGCAGCGTAGAGACGGAAATTTATGGCTACACCTTC
TRBJ2-1 TRBD2 TRBV7-9 many CASSLALAPYNEQFF TGTGCCAGCAGCTTAGCACTAGCGCCATACAATGAGCAGTTCTTC
TRBJ1-1 . TRBV14 . CASSQERKTEAFF TGTGCCAGCAGCCAAGAGAGGAAGACTGAAGCTTTCTTT
TRBJ1-1 . TRBV7-8 many CASSHRDKMNTEAFF TGTGCCAGCAGCCACCGGGACAAGATGAACACTGAAGCTTTCTTT
TRBJ2-7 . TRBV29-1 few CSARHVSSYEQYF TGCAGCGCTCGACACGTGTCCTCCTACGAGCAGTACTTC
TRBJ2-1 TRBD2 TRBV6-6 many CASSQTSGRDNEQFF TGTGCCAGCAGTCAGACTAGCGGGAGGGACAATGAGCAGTTCTTC
TRBJ1-4 TRBD1 TRBV7-2 many CASSRRTGEKLFF TGTGCCAGCAGCCGCCGGACAGGTGAAAAACTGTTTTTT
TRBJ2-1 TRBD2 TRBV7-8 many CASSLATSGGANEQFF TGTGCCAGCAGCTTAGCGACTAGCGGGGGGGCCAATGAGCAGTTCTTC
TRBJ1-1 . TRBV7-2 many CASSPPGATEAFF TGTGCCAGCAGCCCCCCTGGGGCCACTGAAGCTTTCTTT
TRBJ2-1 . TRBV28 . CASRQRSSYNEQFF TGTGCCAGCAGGCAGAGGAGCTCCTACAATGAGCAGTTCTTC
TRBJ2-1 . TRBV24-1 few CATSDLSPSLSPYNEQFF TGTGCCACCAGTGATTTGAGCCCCAGTCTCTCCCCCTACAATGAGCAGTTCTTC
TRBJ1-6 . TRBV5-6 few CASSQGQRRYNSPLHF TGTGCCAGCAGCCAAGGACAGAGACGCTATAATTCACCCCTCCACTTT
TRBJ1-5 TRBD1 TRBV2 few CASSEEGASNQPQHF TGTGCCAGCAGTGAGGAGGGGGCTAGCAATCAGCCCCAGCATTTT
TRBJ1-2 . TRBV6-5 many CASSYSTVTWYDGYTF TGTGCCAGCAGTTACTCGACGGTTACCTGGTACGATGGCTACACCTTC
TRBJ2-3 . TRBV20-1 few CSAREGALTDTQYF TGCAGTGCTAGGGAGGGGGCTCTCACAGATACGCAGTATTTT
TRBJ1-5 . TRBV4-3 few CASSRAAGLGQPQHF TGCGCCAGCAGCCGGGCCGCGGGGTTGGGGCAGCCCCAGCATTTT
TRBJ2-7 TRBD1 TRBV5-6 . CASSWDRGRTYEQYF TGTGCCAGCAGCTGGGACAGGGGGAGGACCTACGAGCAGTACTTC
TRBJ2-7 TRBD2 TRBV28 many CASALGLAEDYEQYF TGTGCCAGCGCCCTGGGACTAGCGGAGGATTACGAGCAGTACTTC
TRBJ2-1 TRBD2 TRBV2 few CASSAGLAGGHNEQFF TGTGCCAGCAGCGCGGGACTAGCGGGGGGACACAATGAGCAGTTCTTC
TRBJ1-2 . TRBV29-1 few CSVERPDGYTF TGCAGCGTTGAGCGGCCCGATGGCTACACCTTC
TRBJ1-1 . TRBV20-1 . CSARDTGMNTEAFF TGCAGTGCTAGAGACACAGGGATGAACACTGAAGCTTTCTTT
TRBJ2-7 . TRBV7-2 . CASSPQWSRDSYF TGTGCCAGCAGCCCCCAGTGGTCGCGGGACAGCTACTTC
TRBJ1-6 TRBD1 TRBV7-9 . CASSPQTGGVYNSPLHF TGTGCCAGCAGCCCGCAGACAGGGGGTGTCTATAATTCACCCCTCCACTTT
TRBJ2-1 . TRBV7-8 many CASSFRTLNRREQFF TGTGCCAGCAGTTTCAGGACCCTTAATAGGAGGGAGCAGTTCTTC
TRBJ2-1 TRBD2 TRBV11-1 many CASSLGRGLGKFF TGTGCCAGCAGCTTAGGTAGGGGACTAGGAAAGTTCTTC
TRBJ2-3 . TRBV29-1 . CSVEVSTDTQYF TGCAGCGTTGAAGTATCCACAGATACGCAGTATTTT
TRBJ2-3 TRBD2 TRBV7-2 many CASSLEKLADTDTQYF TGTGCCAGCAGCTTAGAAAAGCTAGCGGACACAGATACGCAGTATTTT
TRBJ2-1 TRBD2 TRBV25-1 once CASSESRTSGRYNEQFF TGTGCCAGCAGTGAATCTCGAACTAGCGGGAGGTACAATGAGCAGTTCTTC
TRBJ2-7 . TRBV29-1 few CSAQRDSYEQYF TGCAGCGCACAGCGAGACTCCTACGAGCAGTACTTC
TRBJ2-5 . TRBV6-1 many CASSPTGNLQETQYF TGTGCCAGCAGTCCGACAGGAAACCTGCAAGAGACCCAGTACTTC
TRBJ2-6 . TRBV7-3 many CASSSDISGANVLTF TGTGCCAGCAGCTCCGACATCTCTGGGGCCAACGTCCTGACTTTC
TRBJ2-2 TRBD1 TRBV6-1 . CASSNLKQGPGELFF TGTGCCAGCAGTAACCTTAAACAGGGGCCCGGGGAGCTGTTTTTT
TRBJ1-2 TRBD1 TRBV5-4 many CASLKLLGQGPPNYGYTF TGTGCCAGCTTAAAACTTCTGGGACAGGGTCCTCCTAACTATGGCTACACCTTC
TRBJ2-5 TRBD1 TRBV5-4 many CASSSTPGTGFWETQYF TGTGCCAGCAGCTCAACCCCCGGGACAGGGTTTTGGGAGACCCAGTACTTC
TRBJ2-2 . TRBV29-1 few CSVGTRASGELFF TGCAGCGTTGGGACACGGGCTTCCGGGGAGCTGTTTTTT